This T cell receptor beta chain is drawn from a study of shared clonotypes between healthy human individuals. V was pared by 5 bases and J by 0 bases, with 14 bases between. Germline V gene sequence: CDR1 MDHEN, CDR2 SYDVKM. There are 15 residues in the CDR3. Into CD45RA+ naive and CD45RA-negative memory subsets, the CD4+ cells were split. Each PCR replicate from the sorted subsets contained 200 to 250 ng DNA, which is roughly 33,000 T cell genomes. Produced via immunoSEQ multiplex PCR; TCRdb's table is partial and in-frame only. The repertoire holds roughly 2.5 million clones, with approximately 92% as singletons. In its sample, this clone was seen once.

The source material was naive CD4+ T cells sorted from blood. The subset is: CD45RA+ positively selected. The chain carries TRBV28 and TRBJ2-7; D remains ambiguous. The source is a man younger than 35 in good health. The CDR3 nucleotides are TGTGCCAGCAGTACGCCAGGTTCTACCTCCTACGAGCAGTACTTC. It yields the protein CASSTPGSTSYEQYF.